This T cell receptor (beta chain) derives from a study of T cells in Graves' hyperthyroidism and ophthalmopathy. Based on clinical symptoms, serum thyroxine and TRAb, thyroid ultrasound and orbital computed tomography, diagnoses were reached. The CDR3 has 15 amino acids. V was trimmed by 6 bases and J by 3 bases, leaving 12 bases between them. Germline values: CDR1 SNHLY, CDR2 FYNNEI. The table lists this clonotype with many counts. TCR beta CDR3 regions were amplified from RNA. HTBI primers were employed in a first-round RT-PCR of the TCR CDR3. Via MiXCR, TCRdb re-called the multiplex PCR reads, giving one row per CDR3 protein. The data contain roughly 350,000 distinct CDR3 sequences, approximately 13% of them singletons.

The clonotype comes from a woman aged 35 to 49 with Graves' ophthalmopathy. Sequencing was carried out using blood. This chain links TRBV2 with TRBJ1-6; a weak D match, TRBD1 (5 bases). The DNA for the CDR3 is TGTGCCAGCAGGAGGGGAGTCATCTATAATTCACCCCTCCACTTT. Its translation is CASRRGVIYNSPLHF. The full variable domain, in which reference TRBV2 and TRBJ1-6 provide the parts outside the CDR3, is EPEVTQTPSHQVTQMGQEVILRCVPISNHLYFYWYRQILGQKVEFLVSFYNNEISEKSEIFDDQFSVERPDGSNFTLKIRSTKLEDSAMYFCASRRGVIYNSPLHFGNGTRLTVT.